This T cell receptor (beta chain) was recorded in a study of blood T cell repertoires in COVID-19. Study overall: Samples came from the United States, Italy and Spain, spanning acute and convalescent COVID-19. In each case, the material was cDNA or gDNA derived from T cells, B-cell-depleted T cells, or PBMCs.

Original processing methods: Estimation of nucleated cell counts was performed using reference gene primer amplification. Sequenced by immunoSEQ multiplex PCR; TCRdb stores in-frame clones only, minus some. Clone size and the V and J calls come from that table; the DNA yielded D and trimming. Of around 75,000 clones in the sample, approximately 90% were seen once. Sequencing used peripheral blood. This sequence was found in a human donor in a cohort sampled during active COVID-19.

This CDR3 is CASSRLRAGGPQETQYF. CDR3 in DNA: TGTGCCAGCAGTCGCCTAAGAGCAGGGGGCCCACAAGAGACCCAGTACTTC. The chain links TRBV6-6 to TRBJ2-5, with 8 nucleotides matching TRBD1. From germline, CDR1 is MNHNY and CDR2 SVGAGI (reference sequence). The CDR3 loop spans 17 amino acids. V lost 5 bases and J lost 2; bases outside the gene matches: 13.